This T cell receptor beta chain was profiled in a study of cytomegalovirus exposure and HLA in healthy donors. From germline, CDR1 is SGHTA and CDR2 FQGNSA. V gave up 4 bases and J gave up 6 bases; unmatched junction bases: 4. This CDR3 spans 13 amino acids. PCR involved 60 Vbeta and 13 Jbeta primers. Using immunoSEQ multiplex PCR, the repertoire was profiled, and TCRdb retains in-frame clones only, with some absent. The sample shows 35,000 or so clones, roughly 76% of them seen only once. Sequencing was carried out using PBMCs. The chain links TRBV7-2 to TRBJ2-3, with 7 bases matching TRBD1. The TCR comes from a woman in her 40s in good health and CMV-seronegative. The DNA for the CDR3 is TGTGCCAGCAGCTCACAGGGGTGGGATACGCAGTATTTT. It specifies CASSSQGWDTQYF.